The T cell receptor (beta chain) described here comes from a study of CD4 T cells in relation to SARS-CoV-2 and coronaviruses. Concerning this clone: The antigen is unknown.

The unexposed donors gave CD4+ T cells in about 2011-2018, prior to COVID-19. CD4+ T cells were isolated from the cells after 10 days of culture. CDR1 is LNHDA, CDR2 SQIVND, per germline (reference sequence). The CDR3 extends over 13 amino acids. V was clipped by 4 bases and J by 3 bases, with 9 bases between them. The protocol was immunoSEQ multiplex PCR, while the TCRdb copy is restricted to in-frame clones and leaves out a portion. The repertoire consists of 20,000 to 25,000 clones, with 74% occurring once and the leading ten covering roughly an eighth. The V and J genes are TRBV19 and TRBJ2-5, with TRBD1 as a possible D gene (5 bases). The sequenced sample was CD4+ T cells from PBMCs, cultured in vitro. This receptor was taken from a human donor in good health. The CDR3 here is CASSTGLEETQYF. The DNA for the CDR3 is TGTGCCAGTAGTACAGGGTTAGAAGAGACCCAGTACTTC.